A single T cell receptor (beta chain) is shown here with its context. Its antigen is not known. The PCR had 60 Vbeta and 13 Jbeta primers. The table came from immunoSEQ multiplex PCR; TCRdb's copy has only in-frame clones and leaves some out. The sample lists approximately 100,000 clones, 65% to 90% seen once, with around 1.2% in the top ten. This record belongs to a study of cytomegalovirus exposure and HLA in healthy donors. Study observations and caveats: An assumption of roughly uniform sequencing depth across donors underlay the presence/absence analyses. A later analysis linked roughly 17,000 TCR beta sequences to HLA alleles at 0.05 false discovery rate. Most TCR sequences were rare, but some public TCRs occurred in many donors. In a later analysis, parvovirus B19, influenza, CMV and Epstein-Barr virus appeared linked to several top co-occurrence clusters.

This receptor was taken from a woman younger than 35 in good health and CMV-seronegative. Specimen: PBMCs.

CDR3: CASSLAIWARREQYF. The CDR3 DNA follows: TGTGCCAGCAGCCTCGCTATTTGGGCCCGTAGGGAGCAGTACTTC. The chain recombines TRBV7-2 with TRBJ2-7; D remains ambiguous. V lost 5 bases, J lost 7 bases, and 21 bases lay in between. Per germline, CDR1 SGHTA and CDR2 FQGNSA. The CDR3 loop spans 15 amino acids.